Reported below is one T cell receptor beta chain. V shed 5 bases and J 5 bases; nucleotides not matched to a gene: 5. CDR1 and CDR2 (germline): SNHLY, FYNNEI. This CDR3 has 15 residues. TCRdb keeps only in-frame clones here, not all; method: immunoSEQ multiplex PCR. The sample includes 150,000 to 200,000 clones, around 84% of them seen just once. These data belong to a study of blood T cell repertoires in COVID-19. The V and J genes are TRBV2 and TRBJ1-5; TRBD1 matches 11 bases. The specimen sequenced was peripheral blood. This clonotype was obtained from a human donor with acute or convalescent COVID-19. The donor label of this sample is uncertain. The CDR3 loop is CASSQGQGAYQPQHF. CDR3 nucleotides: TGTGCCAGCAGTCAAGGACAGGGGGCTTATCAGCCCCAGCATTTT.